A selection of T cell receptor beta chains follows, all from one sample in a study of response to subunit inactivated influenza vaccine. TCRdb itself ran the RT-PCR reads through MiXCR, one entry per CDR3 protein. The sample holds 500,000 to 650,000 distinct CDR3 sequences, about 7.6% seen once. The material sequenced was PBMCs from blood, taken less than 30 months after vaccination. The receptors shown here come from a man between 50 and 69 years old who received an inactivated influenza vaccine. The CDR3 runs from the conserved cysteine through the conserved F or W. The D gene is left open where the match is weak. Size is stated for part of the rows, as once, few or many counts, or as a class when the clone is expanded.

>TRBD2|TRBJ2-7|TRBV2|.
CASSERGLAYEQYF
TGTGCCAGCAGTGAGAGGGGACTAGCATACGAGCAGTACTTC
>.|TRBJ2-3|TRBV6-2/TRBV6-3|few
CASRPVGADTQYF
TGTGCCAGCAGACCGGTAGGTGCAGATACGCAGTATTTT
>.|TRBJ2-6|TRBV7-2|many
CASSLTSFGANVLTF
TGTGCCAGCAGCTTGACGAGTTTCGGGGCCAACGTCCTGACTTTC
>.|TRBJ2-1|TRBV5-4|.
CASSPPRGRGEENEQFF
TGTGCCAGCAGCCCACCCAGGGGGCGGGGGGAAGAAAATGAGCAGTTCTTC
>TRBD2|TRBJ2-3|TRBV11-2|few
CASSYAGLAADTQYF
TGTGCCAGCAGCTATGCTGGACTAGCAGCAGATACGCAGTATTTT
>TRBD1|TRBJ2-4|TRBV5-5|.
CASGSGQRLAKNIQYF
TGTGCCAGCGGCTCGGGACAGAGACTAGCCAAAAACATTCAGTACTTC
>.|TRBJ2-1|TRBV9|few
CASSVDGGYYNEQFF
TGTGCCAGCAGCGTAGACGGGGGTTACTACAATGAGCAGTTCTTC
>.|TRBJ1-2|TRBV4-3|.
CASSQDSQQSNYGYTF
TGCGCCAGCAGCCAAGATTCACAGCAGTCTAACTATGGCTACACCTTC
>TRBD1|TRBJ1-3|TRBV18|few
CASSTGGPGNTIYF
TGTGCCAGCTCAACAGGGGGCCCTGGAAACACCATATATTTT
>TRBD1|TRBJ2-3|TRBV6-5|few
CASSYSTGLDTQYF
TGTGCCAGCAGTTACTCGACAGGGTTAGATACGCAGTATTTT
>.|TRBJ2-5|TRBV19|few
CASKPGGGQETQYF
TGTGCCAGTAAGCCTGGAGGGGGCCAAGAGACCCAGTACTTC
>.|TRBJ2-5|TRBV20-1|few
CSAREVPGETQYF
TGCAGTGCTAGAGAGGTGCCTGGAGAGACCCAGTACTTC
>.|TRBJ2-3|TRBV28|.
CASSPLGGSPTDTQYF
TGTGCCAGCAGCCCCCTCGGAGGTAGCCCCACAGATACGCAGTATTTT
>.|TRBJ2-7|TRBV4-1|many
CASSPGRDSIYEQYF
TGCGCCAGCAGCCCGGGGAGGGACAGTATCTACGAGCAGTACTTC
>TRBD2|TRBJ2-5|TRBV28|.
CASSLILAEETQYF
TGTGCCAGCAGTTTAATACTAGCGGAAGAGACCCAGTACTTC
>.|TRBJ2-2|TRBV6-5|few
CASSYSFLGANTGELFF
TGTGCCAGCAGTTACTCATTTTTAGGAGCGAACACCGGGGAGCTGTTTTTT
>TRBD2|TRBJ2-1|TRBV20-1|few
CSASGGLADQGQFF
TGCAGTGCTAGTGGTGGACTAGCGGACCAGGGGCAGTTCTTC
>TRBD1|TRBJ2-1|TRBV7-2|many
CASSLRQGSNEQFF
TGTGCCAGCAGCCTCCGACAGGGTTCCAATGAGCAGTTCTTC